This T cell receptor (beta chain) was identified during a study of blood T cell repertoires in COVID-19. TCRdb's table, derived via immunoSEQ multiplex PCR, lists solely in-frame clones and lacks some. Here the sample spans approximately 90,000 clones, approximately 81% being singletons. This TCR was sampled from a man in his sixties with acute or convalescent COVID-19. Material for sequencing was peripheral blood.

The CDR3 DNA reads as TGTGCCAGCAGCCGGGGAGGACTAACCTACGAGCAGTACTTC. This sequence encodes CASSRGGLTYEQYF. The chain carries TRBV27 and TRBJ2-7, with a tentative D call TRBD2 (6 bases). Germline V CDR1 and CDR2: MNHEY, SMNVEV (reference sequence). Trimming shortened V by 6 bases and J by 2 bases, and 14 bases separated the two germline ends. CDR3 length: 14 amino acids.